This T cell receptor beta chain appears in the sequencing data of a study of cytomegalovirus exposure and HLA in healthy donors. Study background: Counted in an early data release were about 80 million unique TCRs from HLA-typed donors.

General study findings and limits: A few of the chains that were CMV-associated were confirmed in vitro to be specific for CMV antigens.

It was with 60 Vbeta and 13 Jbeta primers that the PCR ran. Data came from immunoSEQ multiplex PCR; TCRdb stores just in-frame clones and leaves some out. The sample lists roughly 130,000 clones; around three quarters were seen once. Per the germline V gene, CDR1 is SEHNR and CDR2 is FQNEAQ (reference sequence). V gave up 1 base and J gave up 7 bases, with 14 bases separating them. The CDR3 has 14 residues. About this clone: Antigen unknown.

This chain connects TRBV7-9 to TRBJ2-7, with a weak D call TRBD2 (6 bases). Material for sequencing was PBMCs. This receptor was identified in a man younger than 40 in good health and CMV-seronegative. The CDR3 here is CASSLGAGPMEQYF. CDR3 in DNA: TGTGCCAGCAGCTTAGGAGCGGGCCCCATGGAGCAGTACTTC. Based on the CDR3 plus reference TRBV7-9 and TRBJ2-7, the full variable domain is DTGVSQNPRHKITKRGQNVTFRCDPISEHNRLYWYRQTLGQGPEFLTYFQNEAQLEKSRLLSDRFSAERPKGSFSTLEIQRTEQGDSAMYLCASSLGAGPMEQYFGPGTRLTVT.